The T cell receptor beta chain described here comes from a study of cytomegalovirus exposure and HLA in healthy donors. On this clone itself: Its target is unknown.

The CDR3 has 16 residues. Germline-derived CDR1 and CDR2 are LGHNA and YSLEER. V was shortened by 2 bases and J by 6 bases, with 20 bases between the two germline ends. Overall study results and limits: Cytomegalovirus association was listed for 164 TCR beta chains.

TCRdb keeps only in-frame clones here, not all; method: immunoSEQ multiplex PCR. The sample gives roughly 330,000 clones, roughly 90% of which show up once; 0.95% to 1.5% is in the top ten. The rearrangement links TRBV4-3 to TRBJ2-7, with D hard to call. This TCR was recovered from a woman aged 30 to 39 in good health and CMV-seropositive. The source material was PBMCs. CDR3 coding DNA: TGCGCCAGCAGCCAAACTATGCAGGCTGCTCCCAGCGAGCAGTACTTC. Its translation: CASSQTMQAAPSEQYF.